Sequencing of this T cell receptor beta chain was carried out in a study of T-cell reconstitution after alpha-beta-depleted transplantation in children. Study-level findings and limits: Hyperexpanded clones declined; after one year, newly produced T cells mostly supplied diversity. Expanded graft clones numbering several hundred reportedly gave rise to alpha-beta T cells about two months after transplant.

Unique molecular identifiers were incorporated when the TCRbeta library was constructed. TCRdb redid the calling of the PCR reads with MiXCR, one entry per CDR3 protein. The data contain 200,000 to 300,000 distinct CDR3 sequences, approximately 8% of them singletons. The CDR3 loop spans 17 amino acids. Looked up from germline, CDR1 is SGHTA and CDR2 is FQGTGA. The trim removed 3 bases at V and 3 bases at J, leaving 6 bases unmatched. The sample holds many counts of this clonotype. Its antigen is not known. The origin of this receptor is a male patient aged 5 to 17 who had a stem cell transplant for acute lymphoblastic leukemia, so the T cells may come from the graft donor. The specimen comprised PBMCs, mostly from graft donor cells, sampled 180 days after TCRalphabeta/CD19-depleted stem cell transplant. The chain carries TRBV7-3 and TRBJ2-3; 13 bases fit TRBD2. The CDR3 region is CASSFQKLAGGTDTQYF. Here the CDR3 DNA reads TGTGCCAGCAGCTTCCAAAAACTAGCGGGAGGGACAGATACGCAGTATTTT.